This record concerns one T cell receptor beta chain sequence. Its antigen remains unidentified. TCRdb keeps only in-frame clones here, not all; method: immunoSEQ multiplex PCR. Found here are about 73,000 clones, approximately 92% of them singletons; the top ten hold about 0.51%. The sample comes from a study of OX40 agonist ivuxolimab in advanced cancers. Study findings and constraints: In the 0.1 to 3.0 mg/kg range, CD4+ and CD8+ blood T cells had expanded clonally by week 6.

The CDR3 sequence is 16 residues long. Trimming took 0 bases from V and 7 from J; bases not matched to a gene: 7. Germline values: CDR1 SGHTS, CDR2 YDEGEE. The rearrangement joins TRBV5-8 to TRBJ2-2; 9 nucleotides align to TRBD2. The material sequenced was CD4+ or CD8+ T cells sorted from blood, taken in a trial of the OX40 agonist ivuxolimab. The receptor's source is an adult with an advanced solid tumor such as melanoma, head and neck, liver or kidney cancer. Here the CDR3 DNA reads TGTGCCAGCAGCTTGGAGGCGGGAGGGATCCACGGGGAGCTGTTTTTT. It yields the protein CASSLEAGGIHGELFF.